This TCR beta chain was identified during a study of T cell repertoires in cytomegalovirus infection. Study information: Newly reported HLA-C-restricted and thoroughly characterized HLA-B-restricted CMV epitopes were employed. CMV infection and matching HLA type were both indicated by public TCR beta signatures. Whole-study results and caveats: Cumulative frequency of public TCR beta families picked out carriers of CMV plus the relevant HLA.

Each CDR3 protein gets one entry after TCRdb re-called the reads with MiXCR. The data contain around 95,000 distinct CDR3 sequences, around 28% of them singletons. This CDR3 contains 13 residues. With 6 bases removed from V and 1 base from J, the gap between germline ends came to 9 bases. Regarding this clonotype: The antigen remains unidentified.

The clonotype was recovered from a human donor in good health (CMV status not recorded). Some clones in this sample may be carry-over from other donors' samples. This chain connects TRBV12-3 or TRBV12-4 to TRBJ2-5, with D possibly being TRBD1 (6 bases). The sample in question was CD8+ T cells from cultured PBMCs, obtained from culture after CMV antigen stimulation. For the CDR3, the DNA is TGTGCCAGCAGAACGGACAGCCAAGAGACCCAGTACTTC. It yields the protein CASRTDSQETQYF.